This TCR beta chain was identified during a study of T cells in Graves' hyperthyroidism and ophthalmopathy (dated by TCRdb to about 2019). General notes on the study: Peripheral blood was collected at initial diagnosis, before any treatment. To identify TCR V-J signatures that set the groups apart, the researchers used a discovery cohort of about a hundred patients, made up of 40 to 45 with Graves' ophthalmopathy and about 60 with stable Graves' hyperthyroidism. Prospective prediction of ophthalmopathy was tested in an independent validation cohort of 18 to 20 hyperthyroidism patients and 17 patients who later progressed to ophthalmopathy. For training and testing, the 100 or so patients in the discovery cohort were randomly divided in a 7:3 ratio. In addition, the study compared T-cell repertoires in thyroid tissue and in blood from six Graves' hyperthyroidism patients. Once sampling was done, hyperthyroidism patients were given methimazole at a starting dose of 30 mg daily, whereas ophthalmopathy patients were given high-dose intravenous methylprednisolone. According to the paper, TCR Vbeta CDR3 sequencing was carried out on about 140 peripheral blood samples, which came from 40 to 45 ophthalmopathy, 70 to 80 hyperthyroidism and about 17 progressor patients.

About this clonotype itself: No antigen is known for it. No base quality values were provided; no much bigger clone lies one nucleotide off.

CDR1 and CDR2 are drawn from the germline V gene: SGHAT, FQNNGV. From V the trimming removes 3 bases and from J it removes 1 base, while the gene matches leave 3 bases of the junction unaccounted for. CDR3 length: 15 amino acids, cysteine to phenylalanine. Only CDR3 DNA is held: 45 bases, read in frame from base 1. Amplification of TCR beta CDR3 regions was carried out from RNA transcripts. A first-round RT-PCR of the TCR CDR3 used the HTBI primer set with the Qiagen OneStep RT-PCR kit. A second multiplex PCR round built the libraries, followed by size selection and purification. The libraries were sequenced on an Illumina HiSeq2000 using paired-end 100 bp reads. In the authors' own workflow: SOAPnuke was used to process the raw data, removing reads that contained adapters or uncalled bases, had a mean Phred below 15, or lacked an exact match to the constant primer or identifier. COPE v1.2.5 was used to merge the high-quality paired reads, and each unique nucleotide sequence was defined as a clonotype. Clonotypes were aligned to IMGT TRBV, TRBD and TRBJ reference segments using MiTCR v1.1. The analysis was restricted to V-J combinations with a frequency above 0.0001, which together covered just over 98% of the repertoires. A TCS score was defined as the ratio between F50 (clonal expansion) and ExV (chaos), using BLOSUM62-based TCRdist between CDR3 peptides within each V-J. Welch's t-statistics and random forest reduced 450 to 600 V-J features to some 14, which were used in a naive Bayes classifier (R e1071). TCRdb itself trimmed the public reads at Q25 with fastp, ran MiXCR and retained productive beta chains. Records with the same CDR3 protein are collapsed into one entry carrying the most frequent genes and DNA. The V and J calls, along with clone size, are taken from TCRdb and not from the paper's own processing. The sample contains some 460,000 distinct CDR3 sequences, approximately 15% of them found a single time. Just under 8% of the sample is held by the ten biggest clonotypes.

Stable Graves' hyperthyroidism was defined as no progression to ophthalmopathy during 18 months of follow-up. Hyperthyroidism patients were newly diagnosed, had a disease duration of under 2 months, and were aged 18 to 65 years. Patients with uncontrolled infections, other autoimmune diseases, pregnancy or lactation were excluded. Diagnoses were based on clinical symptoms, serum thyroxine and TRAb, thyroid ultrasound and orbital computed tomography. PBMCs were isolated from 7.5 to 10 ml of fresh peripheral blood by Ficoll-Paque density gradient centrifugation. Trizol reagent was used to extract total RNA, and RNA quality was then checked on an Agilent 2100 Bioanalyzer. Overall study outcomes, separate from this receptor: In cross-validation, a model built on a 13 V-J signature told ophthalmopathy apart from stable hyperthyroidism with 85% to 90% sensitivity and approximately 81% specificity, and in testing the same model reached 80%/75%. Most expanded thyroid clonotypes (frequency above 0.001) were also found in blood, which suggests that blood repertoires may mirror thyroid immune responses. In validation, progression to ophthalmopathy was predicted by the model with around 71% sensitivity and roughly 72% specificity, a median of around 6.5 months before onset. Sample size was not statistically predetermined, and investigators were not blinded to group allocation.

The TCR originated in a woman aged 18-30 years with Graves' hyperthyroidism. What was sequenced was blood. Recombination connected TRBV11-2 to TRBJ2-3, and 8 junction bases match TRBD2. The DNA sequence follows: TGTGCCAGCAGCTTCTCGACTAGCGGCACAGATACGCAGTATTTT. This encodes CASSFSTSGTDTQYF.